The present entry profiles one TCR beta chain with its context. This entry is derived from a study of T cell changes during pregnancy in multiple sclerosis. Here immunoSEQ multiplex PCR was the method, and the copy in TCRdb shows in-frame clones only, minus some. Here the sample spans about 83,000 clones, over 80% being singletons. The clonotype was recovered from a female donor in good health, serving as a control in a pregnancy study. Some clones in this sample may be carry-over from other donors' samples. Sequenced material: PBMCs, taken in the first trimester of pregnancy.

CDR3 sequence (DNA): TGTGCCACCAGCAGAGCCTCCTTAGCGGGAGGTTCCTACGAGCAGTACTTC. The encoded protein is CATSRASLAGGSYEQYF. V gene TRBV15 combines with J gene TRBJ2-7, with 10 bases fitting TRBD2. Trimming cost V 1 base and J 1 base; bases outside gene matches: 7. Germline V gene sequence: CDR1 LNHNV, CDR2 YYDKDF (reference sequence). The CDR3 has 17 amino acids.